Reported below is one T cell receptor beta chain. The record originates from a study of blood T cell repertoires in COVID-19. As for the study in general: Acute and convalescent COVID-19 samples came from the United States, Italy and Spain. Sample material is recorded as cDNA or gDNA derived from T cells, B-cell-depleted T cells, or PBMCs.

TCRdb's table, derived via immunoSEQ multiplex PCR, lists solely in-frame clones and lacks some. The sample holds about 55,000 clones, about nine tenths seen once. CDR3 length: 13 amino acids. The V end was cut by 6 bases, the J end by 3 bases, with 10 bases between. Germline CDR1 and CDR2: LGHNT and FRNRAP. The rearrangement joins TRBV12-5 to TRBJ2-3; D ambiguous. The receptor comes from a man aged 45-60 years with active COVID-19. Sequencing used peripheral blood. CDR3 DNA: TGTGCTAGTGGGACTTCACGAACAGATACGCAGTATTTT. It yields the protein CASGTSRTDTQYF.